The rows below give T cell receptor beta chains drawn from one sample of a study of T cell changes during pregnancy in multiple sclerosis. Measured with immunoSEQ multiplex PCR; TCRdb has only the in-frame clones, and not every one. Among some 53,000 clones listed, approximately 92% were seen once. The sample in question was CD4+ T cells from peripheral blood mononuclear cells, obtained in the third trimester of pregnancy. The source is a female donor with multiple sclerosis, enrolled in a pregnancy study. Both conserved end residues are part of each CDR3. A D gene is named only where the DNA matches it firmly. Rows may omit the clone size; those that give it use once, few, many or a size class.

- TRBJ1-2 13 TRBV25-1 - TGTGCCAGCTCTGGACTGACTAACTATGGCTACACCTTC CASSGLTNYGYTF
TRBD2 TRBJ2-5 17 TRBV11-3 - TGTGCCAGCAGCCCAGGGACTAGCGGGAGGCACCAAGAGACCCAGTACTTC CASSPGTSGRHQETQYF
- TRBJ2-3 11 TRBV10-2 - TGCGCCAGCACTGCAGGTGATACGCAGTATTTT CASTAGDTQYF
TRBD2 TRBJ2-1 14 TRBV29-1 - TGCAGCCTCCAGACTAGCGGGGACCTTAATGAGCAGTTCTTC CSLQTSGDLNEQFF
- TRBJ1-2 15 TRBV5-4 few TGTGCCAGCAGCCCTCCTGCGACATCGCACTATGGCTACACCTTC CASSPPATSHYGYTF
TRBD1 TRBJ1-1 14 TRBV30 few TGTGCCTGGACCCGGGACAGGGGACTTCCTGAAGCTTTCTTT CAWTRDRGLPEAFF
- TRBJ2-2 14 TRBV5-1 - TGCGCCAGCAGCTTGGCCCCACCAGCCGGGGAGCTGTTTTTT CASSLAPPAGELFF
- TRBJ1-2 15 TRBV6-1 - TGTGCCAGCAGTGAAGGGGGGGTGGCCTACTATGGCTACACCTTC CASSEGGVAYYGYTF
TRBD2 TRBJ2-3 15 TRBV6-4 once TGTGCCAGCTCTCCGGGACTAGCGGTCACAGATACGCAGTATTTT CASSPGLAVTDTQYF
- TRBJ2-7 13 TRBV11-2 - TGTGCCAGCAGCTTTCCGGGTACCTACGAGCAGTACTTC CASSFPGTYEQYF
TRBD1 TRBJ1-4 15 TRBV6-1 - TGTGCCAGCAGTGACCAGACAGGGGAACATGAAAAACTGTTTTTT CASSDQTGEHEKLFF
TRBD2 TRBJ2-3 13 TRBV2 - TGTGCCAGCAGTGTTAGCGGGGGGGATACGCAGTATTTT CASSVSGGDTQYF
TRBD1 TRBJ1-1 14 TRBV30 few TGTGCCTGGAGTGTAGGAGGGGGCAGGCCTGAAGCTTTCTTT CAWSVGGGRPEAFF
TRBD1 TRBJ2-7 14 TRBV28 - TGTGCCAGCAGTACCGGGACAGGGGGCTACGAGCAGTACTTC CASSTGTGGYEQYF
- TRBJ1-1 15 TRBV4-2 - TGTGCCAGCAGCCAAGCTGAAGGAGGGGACACTGAAGCTTTCTTT CASSQAEGGDTEAFF
- TRBJ2-5 14 TRBV2 - TGTGCCAGCAGCCGAAGGGAGCCCCGGGAGACCCAGTACTTC CASSRREPRETQYF
- TRBJ2-1 13 TRBV9 - TGTGCCAGCAGCGTAGCCATCTACAATGAGCAGTTCTTC CASSVAIYNEQFF
TRBD1 TRBJ2-7 18 TRBV5-1 - TGCGCCAGCAGCTCTAGCACATCAACCCGACAGGGGGCCTACGAGCAGTACTTC CASSSSTSTRQGAYEQYF
TRBD1 TRBJ2-7 12 TRBV10-2 - TGCGCCAGCAGTGAAGGGAGACAGGGGGCAGTCTTC CASSEGRQGAVF
- TRBJ1-1 16 TRBV6-1 - TGTGCCAGCAGTGAATACTGGGGGCAAGGGAACACTGAAGCTTTCTTT CASSEYWGQGNTEAFF
- TRBJ2-1 15 TRBV10-3 - TGTGCCATCAGTGAGGGGGTGGCGGCCGGGGATGAGCAGTTCTTC CAISEGVAAGDEQFF
TRBD1 TRBJ2-7 15 TRBV18 - TGTGCCAGCTCACCACCGGCAGGGGGCTTCAACGAGCAGTACTTC CASSPPAGGFNEQYF
- TRBJ1-2 13 TRBV29-1 - TGCAGCGTTAGGAGACGGGATAACTATGGCTACACCTTC CSVRRRDNYGYTF
- TRBJ1-2 11 TRBV30 - TGTGCCTGGGAGGGACTGGGGGGCTACACCTTC CAWEGLGGYTF
TRBD1 TRBJ1-2 12 TRBV19 - TGTGCCAGTAAGACAGGGGACTATGGCTACACCTTC CASKTGDYGYTF
TRBD2 TRBJ2-3 14 TRBV10-3 - TGTGCCATCAATTTGCGGGGGAGCACAGATACGCAGTATTTT CAINLRGSTDTQYF
- TRBJ1-4 16 TRBV6-6 - TGTGCCAGCAGCCCCTACAGGGAGAGGAATAATGAAAAACTGTTTTTT CASSPYRERNNEKLFF
- TRBJ2-1 15 TRBV5-6 few TGTGCCAGCAGCTACGTGGTTAGCCTTGGCAATGAGCAGTTCTTC CASSYVVSLGNEQFF
- TRBJ2-7 13 TRBV5-1 - TGCGCCAGCAGCTTACTGCAGGTTGGCGAGCAGTACTTC CASSLLQVGEQYF
TRBD2 TRBJ2-7 13 TRBV29-1 - TGCAGCGTTGTAGCGGGTCCCGGCTACGAGCAGTACTTC CSVVAGPGYEQYF
TRBD2 TRBJ2-7 14 TRBV5-1 medium-sized TGCGCCAGCAGCTCGACGGGAGGCGCCTACGAGCAGTACTTC CASSSTGGAYEQYF
TRBD2 TRBJ2-1 11 TRBV6-5 - TGTGCCAGCAGGTTAGCGGGAGCCCAGTTCTTC CASRLAGAQFF
TRBD1 TRBJ1-1 16 TRBV4-1 - TGCGCCAGCAGCCAAGTTGGAGAGGGGGCGAACACTGAAGCTTTCTTT CASSQVGEGANTEAFF
- TRBJ1-4 15 TRBV2 - TGTGCCAGCAGTGTGGAGACAGGCATGCTCGAAAAACTGTTTTTT CASSVETGMLEKLFF
- TRBJ1-2 12 TRBV30 - TGTGCCTGGAGTGTAGGAGGGCACAGCTACACCTTC CAWSVGGHSYTF
- TRBJ2-7 16 TRBV19 - TGTGCCAGTAGTATAGGGGCAGCTTCACCTCTTTACGAGCAGTACTTC CASSIGAASPLYEQYF
- TRBJ2-3 13 TRBV30 - TGTGCCTGGAGTGCGACTAGTCCAGATACGCAGTATTTT CAWSATSPDTQYF
TRBD1 TRBJ1-4 14 TRBV2 - TGTGCCAGCAGGGTTGACGACAGGGACCCAAAACTGTTTTTT CASRVDDRDPKLFF
TRBD1 TRBJ1-5 14 TRBV6-5 - TGTGCCAGCAGTGAATTTGACAGGGTTGGGCCCCAGCATTTT CASSEFDRVGPQHF
- TRBJ2-1 15 TRBV7-2 - TGTGCCAGCTCCCTCGTCGGGGGCTCCTACAATGAGCAGTTCTTC CASSLVGGSYNEQFF
TRBD1 TRBJ2-7 15 TRBV10-3 - TGTGCCATCAGTGAGCCGACAGGGTCTCACTACGAGCAGTACTTC CAISEPTGSHYEQYF
TRBD2 TRBJ2-1 14 TRBV10-1 - TGCGCCAGCAGCCCTTTAGGGAGGGCCAATGAGCAGTTCTTC CASSPLGRANEQFF
TRBD1 TRBJ2-3 15 TRBV19 - TGTGCCAGTAGTAACCGGGACAGTCGCACAGATACGCAGTATTTT CASSNRDSRTDTQYF
TRBD1 TRBJ1-2 15 TRBV11-2 - TGTGCCAGCAGCACGAGTCCCGGGACAGTGGGCGGCTACACCTTC CASSTSPGTVGGYTF
TRBD1 TRBJ1-5 19 TRBV28 once TGTGCCAGCAGTTTGATCCGTGGAGGGGGACAGGGCCGCAATCAGCCCCAGCATTTT CASSLIRGGGQGRNQPQHF
TRBD1 TRBJ1-2 12 TRBV6-1 - TGTGCCAGCGGACAGGGAGGATATGGCTACACCTTC CASGQGGYGYTF
TRBD2 TRBJ2-1 16 TRBV6-4 - TGTGCCAGCAGTGACTCAGCCGGGAGGTCCTACAATGAGCAGTTCTTC CASSDSAGRSYNEQFF
- TRBJ1-1 13 TRBV29-1 - TGCAGCGTTGAGCAGGGCTTAAACACTGAAGCTTTCTTT CSVEQGLNTEAFF
TRBD1 TRBJ2-2 14 TRBV29-1 - TGCAGCGTACCCGGGACAGGGAACACCGGGGAGCTGTTTTTT CSVPGTGNTGELFF
- TRBJ1-5 12 TRBV6-1 - TGTGCCAGCAGTGACGAGGGCCGGCCCCAGCATTTT CASSDEGRPQHF
- TRBJ2-3 15 TRBV6-5 - TGTGCCAGCAGTTACTCTGGCTCCAGCACAGATACGCAGTATTTT CASSYSGSSTDTQYF
- TRBJ2-7 15 TRBV7-8 - TGTGCCAGCAGCTTACTTCGGGGGAAGGCCTACGAGCAGTACTTC CASSLLRGKAYEQYF
- TRBJ1-1 13 TRBV21-1 - TGTGCCAGCAGCCGTCTGGGAGACACTGAAGCTTTCTTT CASSRLGDTEAFF